The clone carrying this T cell receptor (beta chain) was picked up one time. What it binds is not known. Trimming pared 4 bases from V and 3 bases from J, leaving 7 bases between. The length of the CDR3 is 12 residues. Per the germline V gene, CDR1 is SGHRS and CDR2 is YFSETQ. This specimen belongs to a study of shared clonotypes between healthy human individuals. Study-level points and caveats: The donor pool, a small one, limited the genetic and exposure-history diversity represented. Relative to their counterparts shared across all four donors, non-shared clonotypes exhibited diminished generation probabilities.

The table came from immunoSEQ multiplex PCR; TCRdb's copy has only in-frame clones and leaves some out. The repertoire holds about 2 million clones, about 95% seen once, with 0.85% to 1.3% in the top ten. CD45RO-negative, CCR7-positively selected cells formed the naive CD8 fraction, excluding terminally differentiated effector memory CD45RA+ cells. The gene calls are TRBV5-1 and TRBJ1-2; D possibly corresponds to TRBD1 (6 bases). The receptor was derived from a man aged 18 to 30 in good health. The sample consisted of naive CD8+ T cells sorted from blood. The CDR3 spells CASSAGDYGYTF. The CDR3 nucleotides read TGCGCCAGCAGCGCAGGGGACTATGGCTACACCTTC.